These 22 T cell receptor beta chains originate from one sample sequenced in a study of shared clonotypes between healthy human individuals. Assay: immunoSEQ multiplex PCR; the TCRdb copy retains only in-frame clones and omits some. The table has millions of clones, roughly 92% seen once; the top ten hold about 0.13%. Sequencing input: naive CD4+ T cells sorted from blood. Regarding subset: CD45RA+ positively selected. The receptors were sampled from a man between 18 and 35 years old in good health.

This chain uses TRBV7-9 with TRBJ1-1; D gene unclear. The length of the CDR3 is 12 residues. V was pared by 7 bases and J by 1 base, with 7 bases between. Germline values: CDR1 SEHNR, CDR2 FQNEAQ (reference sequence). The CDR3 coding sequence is TGTGCCAGCACCGAGGGGAACACTGAAGCTTTCTTT. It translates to CASTEGNTEAFF.

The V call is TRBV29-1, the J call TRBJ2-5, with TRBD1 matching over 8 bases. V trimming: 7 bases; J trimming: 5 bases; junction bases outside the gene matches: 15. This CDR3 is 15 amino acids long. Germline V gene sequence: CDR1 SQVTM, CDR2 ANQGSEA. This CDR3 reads CSATSGTGATETQYF. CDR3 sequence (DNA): TGCAGCGCCACCTCCGGGACAGGAGCAACGGAGACCCAGTACTTC. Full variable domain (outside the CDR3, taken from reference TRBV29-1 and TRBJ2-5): SAVISQKPSRDICQRGTSLTIQCQVDSQVTMMFWYRQQPGQSLTLIATANQGSEATYESGFVIDKFPISRPNLTFSTLTVSNMSPEDSSIYLCSATSGTGATETQYFGPGTRLLVL.

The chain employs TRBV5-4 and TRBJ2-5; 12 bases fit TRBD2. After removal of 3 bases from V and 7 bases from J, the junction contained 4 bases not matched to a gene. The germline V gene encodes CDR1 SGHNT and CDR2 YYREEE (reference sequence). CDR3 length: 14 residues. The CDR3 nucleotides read TGTGCCAGCAGCTCGACTAGCGGGGGCGGGACCCAGTACTTC. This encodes CASSSTSGGGTQYF.

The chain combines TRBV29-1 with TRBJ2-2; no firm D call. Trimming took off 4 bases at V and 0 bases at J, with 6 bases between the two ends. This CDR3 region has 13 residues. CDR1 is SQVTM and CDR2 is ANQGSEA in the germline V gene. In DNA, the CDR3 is TGCAGCGTTGGACGGTCGAACACCGGGGAGCTGTTTTTT. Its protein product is CSVGRSNTGELFF.

CDR3 region: CASSLNPGTGYEQYF. As DNA, the CDR3 is TGTGCCAGCTCACTGAACCCCGGGACGGGCTACGAGCAGTACTTC. The V and J genes are TRBV18 and TRBJ2-7; D could derive from TRBD1 or TRBD2 (5 bases each). CDR3 length equals 15 residues. Germline lookup yields CDR1 KGHSH and CDR2 LQKENI. Trimming removed 4 bases at V and 3 bases at J, with 16 bases between.

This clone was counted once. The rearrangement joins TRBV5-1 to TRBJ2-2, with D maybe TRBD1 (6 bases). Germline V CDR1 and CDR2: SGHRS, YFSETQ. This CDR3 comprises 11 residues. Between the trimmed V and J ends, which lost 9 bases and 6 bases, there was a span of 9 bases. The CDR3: CANRVSGELFF. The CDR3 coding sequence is TGCGCCAACAGGGTTTCCGGGGAGCTGTTTTTT.

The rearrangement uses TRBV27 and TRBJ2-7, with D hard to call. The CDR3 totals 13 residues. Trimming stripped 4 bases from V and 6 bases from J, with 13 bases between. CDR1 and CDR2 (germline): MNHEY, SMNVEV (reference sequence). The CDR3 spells CASSSLSLSEQYF. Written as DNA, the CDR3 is TGTGCCAGCAGTTCATTGTCCCTGTCCGAGCAGTACTTC.

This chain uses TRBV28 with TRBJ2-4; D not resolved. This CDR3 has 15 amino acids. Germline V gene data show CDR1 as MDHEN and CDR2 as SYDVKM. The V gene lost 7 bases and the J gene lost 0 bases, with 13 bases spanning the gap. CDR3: CASMGGEIAKNIQYF. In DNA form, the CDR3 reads TGTGCCAGCATGGGCGGAGAAATAGCCAAAAACATTCAGTACTTC.

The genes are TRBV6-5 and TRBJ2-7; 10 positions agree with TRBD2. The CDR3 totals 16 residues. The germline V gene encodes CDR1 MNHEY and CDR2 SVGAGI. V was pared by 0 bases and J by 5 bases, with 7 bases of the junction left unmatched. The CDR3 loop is CASSYSILAGANEQYF. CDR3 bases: TGTGCCAGCAGTTACTCCATTCTAGCGGGAGCTAACGAGCAGTACTTC.

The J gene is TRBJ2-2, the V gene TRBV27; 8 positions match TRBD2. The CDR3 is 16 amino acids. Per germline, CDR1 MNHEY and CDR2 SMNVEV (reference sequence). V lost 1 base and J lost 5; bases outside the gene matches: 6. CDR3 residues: CASSLYTGGLTGELFF. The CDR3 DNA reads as TGTGCCAGCAGTTTATATACGGGAGGGCTAACCGGGGAGCTGTTTTTT.

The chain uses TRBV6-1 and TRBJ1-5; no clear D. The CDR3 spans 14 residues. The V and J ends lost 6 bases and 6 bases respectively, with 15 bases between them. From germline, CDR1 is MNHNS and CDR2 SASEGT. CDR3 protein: CASSLSQTPQPQHF. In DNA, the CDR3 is TGTGCCAGCAGCCTTAGCCAGACCCCTCAGCCCCAGCATTTT.

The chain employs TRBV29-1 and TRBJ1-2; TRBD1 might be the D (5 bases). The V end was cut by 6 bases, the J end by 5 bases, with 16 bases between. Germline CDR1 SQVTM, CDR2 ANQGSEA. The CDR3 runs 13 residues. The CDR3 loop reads CSVARGFRYGYTF. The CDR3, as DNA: TGCAGCGTCGCAAGGGGTTTCCGTTATGGCTACACCTTC.

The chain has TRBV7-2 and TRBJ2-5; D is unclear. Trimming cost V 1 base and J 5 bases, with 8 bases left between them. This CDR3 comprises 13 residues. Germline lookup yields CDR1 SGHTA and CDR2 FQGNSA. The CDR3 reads CASSLDYGETQYF. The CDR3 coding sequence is TGTGCCAGCAGCTTAGATTACGGTGAGACCCAGTACTTC.

CDR3 nucleotide sequence: TGTGCCAGCTCACCAAAAATTTCCTCGAACACCGGGGAGCTGTTTTTT. Amino acids: CASSPKISSNTGELFF. The chain couples TRBV18 to TRBJ2-2; D is ambiguous. Per the germline V gene, CDR1 is KGHSH and CDR2 is LQKENI. The CDR3 covers 16 residues. V was pared by 2 bases and J by 0 bases, with 10 bases between.

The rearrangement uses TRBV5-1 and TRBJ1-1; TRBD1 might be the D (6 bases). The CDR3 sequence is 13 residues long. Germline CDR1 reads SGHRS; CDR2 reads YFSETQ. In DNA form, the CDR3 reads TGCTCCTCTCGGACAGCAACGAACACTGAAGCTTTCTTT. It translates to CSSRTATNTEAFF.

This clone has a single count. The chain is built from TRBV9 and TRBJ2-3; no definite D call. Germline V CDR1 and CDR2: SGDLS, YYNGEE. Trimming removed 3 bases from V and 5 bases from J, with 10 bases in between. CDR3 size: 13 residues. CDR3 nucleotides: TGTGCCAGCAGCGCCCAGACGGGAGATACGCAGTATTTT. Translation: CASSAQTGDTQYF.

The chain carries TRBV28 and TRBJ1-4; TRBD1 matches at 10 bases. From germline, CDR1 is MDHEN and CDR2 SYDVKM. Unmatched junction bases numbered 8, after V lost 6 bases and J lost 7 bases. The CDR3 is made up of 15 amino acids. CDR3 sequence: CASRNPGQGFEKLFF. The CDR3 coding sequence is TGTGCCAGCAGGAACCCGGGACAGGGGTTTGAAAAACTGTTTTTT.

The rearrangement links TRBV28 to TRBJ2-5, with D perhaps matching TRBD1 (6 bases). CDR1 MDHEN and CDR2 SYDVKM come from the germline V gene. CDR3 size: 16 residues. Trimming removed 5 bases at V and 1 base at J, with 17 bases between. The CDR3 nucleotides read TGTGCCAGCAGTAAACAGGGAAAACAAAGCCAAGAGACCCAGTACTTC. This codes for CASSKQGKQSQETQYF.

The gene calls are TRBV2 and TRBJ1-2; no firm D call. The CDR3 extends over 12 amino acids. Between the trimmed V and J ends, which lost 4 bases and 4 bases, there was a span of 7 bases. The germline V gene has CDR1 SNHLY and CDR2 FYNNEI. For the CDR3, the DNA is TGTGCCAGCAGTGCTCGATCCTATGGCTACACCTTC. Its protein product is CASSARSYGYTF.

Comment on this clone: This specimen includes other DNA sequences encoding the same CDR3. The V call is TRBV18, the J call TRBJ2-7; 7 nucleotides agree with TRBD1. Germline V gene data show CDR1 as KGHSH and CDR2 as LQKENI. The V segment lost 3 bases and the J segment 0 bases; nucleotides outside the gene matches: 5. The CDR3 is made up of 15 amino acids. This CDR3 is CASSPRQGLSYEQYF. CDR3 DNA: TGTGCCAGCTCACCCCGACAGGGCCTCTCCTACGAGCAGTACTTC.

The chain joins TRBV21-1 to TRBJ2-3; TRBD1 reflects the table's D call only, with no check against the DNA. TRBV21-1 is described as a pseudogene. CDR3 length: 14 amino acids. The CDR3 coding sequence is TGTGCCCCGAACCCTGGACATAGCACAGATACGCAGTATTTT. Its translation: CAPNPGHSTDTQYF.

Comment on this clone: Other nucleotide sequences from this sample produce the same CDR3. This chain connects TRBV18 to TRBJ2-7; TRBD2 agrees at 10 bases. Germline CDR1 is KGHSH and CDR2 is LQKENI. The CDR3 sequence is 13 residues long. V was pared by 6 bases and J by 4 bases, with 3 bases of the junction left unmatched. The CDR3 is CASSRTSGYEQYF. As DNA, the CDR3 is TGTGCCAGCTCTCGGACTAGCGGATACGAGCAGTACTTC.